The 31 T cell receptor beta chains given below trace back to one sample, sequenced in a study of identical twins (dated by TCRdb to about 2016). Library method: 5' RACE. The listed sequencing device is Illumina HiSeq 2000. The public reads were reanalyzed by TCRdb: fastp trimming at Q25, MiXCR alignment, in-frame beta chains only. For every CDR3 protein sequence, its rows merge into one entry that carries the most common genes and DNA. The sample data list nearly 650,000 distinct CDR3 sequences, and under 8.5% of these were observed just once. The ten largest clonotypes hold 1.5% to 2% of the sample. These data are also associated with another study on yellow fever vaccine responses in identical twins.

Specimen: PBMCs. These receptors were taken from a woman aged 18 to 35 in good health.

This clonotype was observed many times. The DNA of the CDR3 is TGCAGTGCTAGAGATCATGCGAGAACCTACGAGCAGTACTTC. It is translated as CSARDHARTYEQYF. The rearrangement links TRBV20-1 to TRBJ2-7; no clear D gene. This CDR3 has 14 residues. V dropped 0 bases and J dropped 2 bases, with 11 bases sitting between them. Germline V gene lookup returns CDR1 DFQATT and CDR2 SNEGSKA (reference sequence).

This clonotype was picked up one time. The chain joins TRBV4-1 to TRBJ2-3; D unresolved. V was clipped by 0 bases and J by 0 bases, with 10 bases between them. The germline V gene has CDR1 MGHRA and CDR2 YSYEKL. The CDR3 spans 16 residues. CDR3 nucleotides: TGCGCCAGCAGCCAAGATACCCTCCCTAGCACAGATACGCAGTATTTT. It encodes CASSQDTLPSTDTQYF.

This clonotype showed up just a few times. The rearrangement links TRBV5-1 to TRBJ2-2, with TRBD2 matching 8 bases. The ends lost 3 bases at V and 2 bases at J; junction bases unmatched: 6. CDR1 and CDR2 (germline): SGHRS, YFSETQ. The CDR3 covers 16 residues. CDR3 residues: CASSSSSGYNTGELFF. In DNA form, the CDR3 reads TGCGCCAGCAGCTCGTCTAGCGGGTACAACACCGGGGAGCTGTTTTTT. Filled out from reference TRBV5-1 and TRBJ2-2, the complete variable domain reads KAGVTQTPRYLIKTRGQQVTLSCSPISGHRSVSWYQQTPGQGLQFLFEYFSETQRNKGNFPGRFSGRQFSNSRSEMNVSTLELGDSALYLCASSSSSGYNTGELFFGEGSRLTVL.

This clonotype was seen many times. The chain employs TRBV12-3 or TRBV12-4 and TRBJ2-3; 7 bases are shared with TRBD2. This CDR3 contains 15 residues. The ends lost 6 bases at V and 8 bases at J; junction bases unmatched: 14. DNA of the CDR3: TGTGCCAGCAGACCCAGCGGGGATCTCCGGGGTACGCAGTATTTT. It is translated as CASRPSGDLRGTQYF.

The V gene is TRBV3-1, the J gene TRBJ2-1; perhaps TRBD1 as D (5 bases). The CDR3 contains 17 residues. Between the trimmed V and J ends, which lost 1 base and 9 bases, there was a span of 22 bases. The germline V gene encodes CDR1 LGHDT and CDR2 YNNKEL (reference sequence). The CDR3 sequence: CASSQVFRGGPHGEQFF. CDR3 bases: TGTGCCAGCAGCCAAGTCTTTAGGGGTGGGCCACACGGTGAGCAGTTCTTC.

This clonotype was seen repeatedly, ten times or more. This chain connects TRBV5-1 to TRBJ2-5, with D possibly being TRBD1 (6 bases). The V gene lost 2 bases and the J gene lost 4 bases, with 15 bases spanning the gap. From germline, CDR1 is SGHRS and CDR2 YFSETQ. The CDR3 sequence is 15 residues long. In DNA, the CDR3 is TGCGCCAGCAGCTTAGGCCAGGGGATAGGAGAGACCCAGTACTTC. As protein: CASSLGQGIGETQYF. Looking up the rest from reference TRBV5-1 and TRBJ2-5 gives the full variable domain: KAGVTQTPRYLIKTRGQQVTLSCSPISGHRSVSWYQQTPGQGLQFLFEYFSETQRNKGNFPGRFSGRQFSNSRSEMNVSTLELGDSALYLCASSLGQGIGETQYFGPGTRLLVL.

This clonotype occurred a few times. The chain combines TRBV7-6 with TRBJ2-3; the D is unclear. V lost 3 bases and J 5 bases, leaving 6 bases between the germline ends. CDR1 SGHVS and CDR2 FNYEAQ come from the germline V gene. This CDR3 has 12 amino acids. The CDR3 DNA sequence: TGTGCCAGCAGCTTTGTTGGAGATACGCAGTATTTT. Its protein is CASSFVGDTQYF.

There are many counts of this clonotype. As DNA, the CDR3 is TGTGCCAGCAGTTCCCCGGCTTCTAACTATGGCTACACCTTC. Translating it yields CASSSPASNYGYTF. The chain joins TRBV28 to TRBJ1-2; unclear D gene. The CDR3 length is 14 residues. The V gene's germline CDR1 is MDHEN and CDR2 SYDVKM. With 4 bases removed from V and 0 bases from J, the gap between germline ends came to 9 bases.

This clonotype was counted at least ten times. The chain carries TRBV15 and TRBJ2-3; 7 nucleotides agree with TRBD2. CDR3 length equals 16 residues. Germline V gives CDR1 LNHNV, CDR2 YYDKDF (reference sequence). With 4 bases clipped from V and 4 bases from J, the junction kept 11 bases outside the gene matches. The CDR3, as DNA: TGTGCCACCAGCACCCGTGGTAGCGGGTCGTCAGATACGCAGTATTTT. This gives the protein CATSTRGSGSSDTQYF.

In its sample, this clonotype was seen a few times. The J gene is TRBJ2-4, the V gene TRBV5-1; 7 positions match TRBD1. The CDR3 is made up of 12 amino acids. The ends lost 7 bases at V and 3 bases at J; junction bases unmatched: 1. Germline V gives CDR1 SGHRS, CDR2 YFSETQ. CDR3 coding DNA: TGCGCCAGCGGGACAGACAAAAACATTCAGTACTTC. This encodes CASGTDKNIQYF.

CDR3 coding DNA: TGTGCCAGCCCGCAGGGGGCCAACTATGGCTACACCTTC. Its protein is CASPQGANYGYTF. The chain combines TRBV28 with TRBJ1-2, with 8 nucleotides matching TRBD1. V shed 8 bases and J 2 bases; nucleotides not matched to a gene: 4. Germline lookup yields CDR1 MDHEN and CDR2 SYDVKM. The CDR3 has 13 amino acids.

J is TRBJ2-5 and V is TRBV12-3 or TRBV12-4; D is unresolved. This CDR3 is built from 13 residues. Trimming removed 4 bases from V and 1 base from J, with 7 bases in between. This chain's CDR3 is CASSYYTQETQYF. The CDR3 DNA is TGTGCCAGCAGTTACTACACCCAAGAGACCCAGTACTTC.

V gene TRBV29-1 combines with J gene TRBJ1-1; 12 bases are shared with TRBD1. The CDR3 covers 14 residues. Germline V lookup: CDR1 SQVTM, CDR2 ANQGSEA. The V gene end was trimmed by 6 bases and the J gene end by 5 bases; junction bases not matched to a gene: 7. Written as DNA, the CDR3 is TGCAGCGTCCGCCGGGACAGGGGGCGGACTGAAGCTTTCTTT. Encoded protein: CSVRRDRGRTEAFF.

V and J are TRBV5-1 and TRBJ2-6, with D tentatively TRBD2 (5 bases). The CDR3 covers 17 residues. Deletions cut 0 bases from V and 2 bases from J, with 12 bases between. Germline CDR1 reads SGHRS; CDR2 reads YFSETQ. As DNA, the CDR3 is TGCGCCAGCAGCTTGGGACCCCCGGGGACTGGGGCCAACGTCCTGACTTTC. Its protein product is CASSLGPPGTGANVLTF.

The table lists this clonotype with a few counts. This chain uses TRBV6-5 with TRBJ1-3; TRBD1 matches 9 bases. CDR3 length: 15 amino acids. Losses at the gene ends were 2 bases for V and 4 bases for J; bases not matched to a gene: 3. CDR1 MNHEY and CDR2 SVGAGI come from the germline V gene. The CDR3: CASSYGQGNGNTIYF. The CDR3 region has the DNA TGTGCCAGCAGTTACGGACAGGGGAACGGAAACACCATATATTTT.

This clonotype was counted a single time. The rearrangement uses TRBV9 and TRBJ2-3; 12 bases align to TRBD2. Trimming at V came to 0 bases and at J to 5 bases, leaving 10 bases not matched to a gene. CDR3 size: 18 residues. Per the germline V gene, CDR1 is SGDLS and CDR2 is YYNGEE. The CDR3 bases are TGTGCCAGCAGCGTAGGCTCCGGACAACTAGCGGGGGGAGATACGCAGTATTTT. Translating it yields CASSVGSGQLAGGDTQYF.

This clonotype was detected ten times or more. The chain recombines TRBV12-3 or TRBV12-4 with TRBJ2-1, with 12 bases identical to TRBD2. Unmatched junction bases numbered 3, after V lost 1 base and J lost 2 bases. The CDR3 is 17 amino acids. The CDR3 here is CASSLVPSGRAYNEQFF. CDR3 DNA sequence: TGTGCCAGCAGTTTAGTTCCTAGCGGGAGGGCCTACAATGAGCAGTTCTTC.

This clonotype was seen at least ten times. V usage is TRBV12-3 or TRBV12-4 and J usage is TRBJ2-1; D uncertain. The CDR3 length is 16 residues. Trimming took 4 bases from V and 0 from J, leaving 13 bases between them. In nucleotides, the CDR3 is TGTGCCAGCAGTTCGTCTACTGGAAGCTCCTACAATGAGCAGTTCTTC. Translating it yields CASSSSTGSSYNEQFF.

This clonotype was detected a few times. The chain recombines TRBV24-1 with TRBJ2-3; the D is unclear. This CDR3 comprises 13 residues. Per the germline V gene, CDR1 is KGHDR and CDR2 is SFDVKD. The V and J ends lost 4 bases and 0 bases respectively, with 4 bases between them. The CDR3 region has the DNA TGTGCCACCAGTGAGATCAGCACAGATACGCAGTATTTT. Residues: CATSEISTDTQYF.

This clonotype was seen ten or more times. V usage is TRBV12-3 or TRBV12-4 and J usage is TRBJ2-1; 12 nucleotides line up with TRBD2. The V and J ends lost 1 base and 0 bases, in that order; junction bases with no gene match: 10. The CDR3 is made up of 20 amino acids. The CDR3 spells CASSLVLAGGIYLSYNEQFF. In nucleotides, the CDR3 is TGTGCCAGCAGTTTAGTACTAGCGGGGGGTATCTATCTCTCCTACAATGAGCAGTTCTTC.

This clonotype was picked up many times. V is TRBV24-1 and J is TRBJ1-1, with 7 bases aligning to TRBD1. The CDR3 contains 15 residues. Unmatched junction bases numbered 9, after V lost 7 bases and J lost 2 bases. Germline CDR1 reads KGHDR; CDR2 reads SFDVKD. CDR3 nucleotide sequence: TGTGCCACCAGGGATGGACAGGCCGCCAACACTGAAGCTTTCTTT. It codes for CATRDGQAANTEAFF.

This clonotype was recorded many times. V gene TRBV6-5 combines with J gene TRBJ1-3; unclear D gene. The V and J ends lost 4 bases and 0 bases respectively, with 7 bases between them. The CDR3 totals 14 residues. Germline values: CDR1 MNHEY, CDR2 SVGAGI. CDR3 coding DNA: TGTGCCAGCAGTTCCAGTCACTCTGGAAACACCATATATTTT. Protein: CASSSSHSGNTIYF.

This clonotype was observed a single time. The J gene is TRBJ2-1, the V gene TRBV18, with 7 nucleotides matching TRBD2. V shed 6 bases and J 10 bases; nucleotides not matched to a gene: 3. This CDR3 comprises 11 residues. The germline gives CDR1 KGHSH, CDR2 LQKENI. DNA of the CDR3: TGTGCCAGCTCCGGGACTACCGAGCAGTTCTTC. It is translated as CASSGTTEQFF.

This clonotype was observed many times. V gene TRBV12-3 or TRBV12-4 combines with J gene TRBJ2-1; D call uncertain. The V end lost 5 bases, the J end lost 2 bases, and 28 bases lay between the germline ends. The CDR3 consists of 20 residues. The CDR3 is CASSPPSGDVFFVPYNEQFF. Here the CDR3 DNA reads TGTGCCAGCAGTCCACCCTCGGGTGACGTTTTTTTTGTTCCCTACAATGAGCAGTTCTTC.

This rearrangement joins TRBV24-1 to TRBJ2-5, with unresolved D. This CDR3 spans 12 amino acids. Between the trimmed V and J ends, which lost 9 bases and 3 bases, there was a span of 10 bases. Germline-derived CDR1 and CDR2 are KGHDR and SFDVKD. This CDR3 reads CATQAREETQYF. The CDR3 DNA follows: TGTGCCACCCAAGCGCGTGAAGAGACCCAGTACTTC.

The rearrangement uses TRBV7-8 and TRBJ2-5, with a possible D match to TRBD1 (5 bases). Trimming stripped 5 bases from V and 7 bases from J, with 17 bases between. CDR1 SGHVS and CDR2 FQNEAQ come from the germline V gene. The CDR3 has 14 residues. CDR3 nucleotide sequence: TGTGCCAGCAGCCCCAGCAGGGAATACGGGACCCAGTACTTC. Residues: CASSPSREYGTQYF. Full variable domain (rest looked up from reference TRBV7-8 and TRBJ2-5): GAGVSQSPRYKVAKRGQDVALRCDPISGHVSLFWYQQALGQGPEFLTYFQNEAQLDKSGLPSDRFFAERPEGSVSTLKIQRTQQEDSAVYLCASSPSREYGTQYFGPGTRLLVL.

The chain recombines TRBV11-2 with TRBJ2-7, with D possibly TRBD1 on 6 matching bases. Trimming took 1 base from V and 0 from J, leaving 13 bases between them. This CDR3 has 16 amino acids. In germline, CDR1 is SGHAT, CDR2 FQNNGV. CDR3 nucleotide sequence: TGTGCCAGCAGCTTAGGGACCAGGGGAAGCTCCTACGAGCAGTACGTC. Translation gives CASSLGTRGSSYEQYV.

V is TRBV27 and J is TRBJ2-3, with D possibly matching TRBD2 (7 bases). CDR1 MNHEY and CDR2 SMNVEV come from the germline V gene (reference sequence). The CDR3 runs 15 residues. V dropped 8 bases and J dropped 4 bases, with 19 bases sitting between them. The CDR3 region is CASSHVRGGADTQYF. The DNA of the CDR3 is TGTGCCAGCTCACACGTGCGCGGGGGCGCAGATACGCAGTATTTT.

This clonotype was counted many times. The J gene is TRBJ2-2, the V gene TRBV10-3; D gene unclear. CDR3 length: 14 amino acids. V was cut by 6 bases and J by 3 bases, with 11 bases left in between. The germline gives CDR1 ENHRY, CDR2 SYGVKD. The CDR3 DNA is TGTGCCATCAGGGAAGGTCGGGACACCGGGGAGCTGTTTTTT. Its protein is CAIREGRDTGELFF.

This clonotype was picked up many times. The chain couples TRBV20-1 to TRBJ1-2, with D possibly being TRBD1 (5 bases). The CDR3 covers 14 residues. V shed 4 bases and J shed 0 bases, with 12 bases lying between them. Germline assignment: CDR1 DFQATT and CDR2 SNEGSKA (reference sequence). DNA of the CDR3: TGCAGTGCTATGACAGTCTTAGCTAACTATGGCTACACCTTC. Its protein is CSAMTVLANYGYTF.

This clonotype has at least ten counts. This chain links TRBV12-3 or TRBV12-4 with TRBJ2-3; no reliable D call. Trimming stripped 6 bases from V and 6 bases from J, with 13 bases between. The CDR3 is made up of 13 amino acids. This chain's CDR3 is CASSPPRSDTQYF. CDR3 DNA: TGTGCCAGCAGCCCCCCCAGGTCGGATACGCAGTATTTT.